What follows are 19 T cell receptor beta chains derived from one specimen sequenced in a study of blood T cell repertoires in COVID-19. Libraries were prepared by immunoSEQ multiplex PCR; TCRdb keeps only in-frame clonotypes and omits some of them. This table holds 200,000 or so clones, around 85% found once. Sequenced sample: peripheral blood. These receptors were collected from a person between 65 and 79 years old with COVID-19, enrolled during active disease.

CDR3: CSVDRGSPSTGELFF. In nucleotides, the CDR3 is TGCAGCGTCGACCGGGGAAGTCCCTCCACCGGGGAGCTGTTTTTT. This chain joins TRBV29-1 and TRBJ2-2, with a weak D call TRBD2 (5 bases). The CDR3 is made up of 15 amino acids. The ends were cut back, 6 bases at V and 4 bases at J, with 18 bases in the middle. The germline CDR1 and CDR2 sequences are SQVTM and ANQGSEA.

The rearrangement uses TRBV4-3 and TRBJ2-7; 7 nucleotides match TRBD2. The CDR3 consists of 13 residues. V gave up 1 base and J gave up 6 bases; unmatched junction bases: 3. Germline CDR1 reads LGHNA; CDR2 reads YSLEER. In DNA, the CDR3 is TGCGCCAGCAGCCAAGCGACTAGCTTCGAGCAGTACTTC. It yields the protein CASSQATSFEQYF.

The chain has TRBV6-5 and TRBJ1-2, with a possible D match to TRBD1 (5 bases). Germline V lookup: CDR1 MNHEY, CDR2 SVGAGI. There are 15 residues in the CDR3. Trimming left V 2 bases short and J 4 bases short, with 14 bases between. CDR3: CASSYGAGRGYGYTF. In nucleotides, the CDR3 is TGTGCCAGCAGTTACGGTGCAGGGAGGGGCTATGGCTACACCTTC.

The chain uses TRBV24-1 and TRBJ2-7; 8 nucleotides align to TRBD2. J was trimmed by 5 bases and V by 3 bases; bases with no gene match: 8. The CDR3 has 15 amino acids. CDR1 and CDR2 (germline): KGHDR, SFDVKD. The CDR3 is CATSDRAGGRNEQYF. CDR3 sequence (DNA): TGTGCCACCAGTGATAGGGCGGGGGGCCGTAACGAGCAGTACTTC.

This clone appeared a few times. The rearrangement links TRBV5-8 to TRBJ2-1; a weak D match, TRBD1 (6 bases). Trimming cost V 9 bases and J 7 bases, with 23 bases left between them. The CDR3 consists of 15 residues. Germline V CDR1 and CDR2: SGHTS, YDEGEE. CDR3: CATLRGSRQGNEQFF. Here the CDR3 DNA reads TGTGCCACCCTCAGAGGGAGCCGTCAGGGGAATGAGCAGTTCTTC.

The rearrangement uses TRBV3-1 (or the pseudogene TRBV3-2) and TRBJ1-5, with 8 bases fitting TRBD1. With 0 bases clipped from V and 6 bases from J, the junction kept 10 bases outside the gene matches. The V gene's germline CDR1 is LGHDT and CDR2 YNNKEL (reference sequence). The CDR3 loop spans 17 amino acids. Here the CDR3 DNA reads TGTGCCAGCAGCCAAGACCATAGGCAGGGGGCTTTTCAGCCCCAGCATTTT. Encoded protein: CASSQDHRQGAFQPQHF.

This CDR3 reads CASSSNQGQAIYEQYF. The CDR3 DNA sequence: TGCGCCAGCAGCTCAAATCAGGGACAGGCTATTTACGAGCAGTACTTC. This chain connects TRBV5-1 to TRBJ2-7, with 8 bases lining up with TRBD1. This CDR3 comprises 16 residues. The junction had 12 bases not matched to a gene; V was cut back by 3 bases and J by 4 bases. The germline V gene has CDR1 SGHRS and CDR2 YFSETQ.

The chain's CDR3 is CASSPRGQGIEQFF. CDR3 coding DNA: TGCGCCAGCAGCCCCAGGGGACAGGGTATTGAGCAGTTCTTC. The V and J genes are TRBV4-3 and TRBJ2-1; TRBD1 agrees at 9 bases. CDR1 is LGHNA and CDR2 is YSLEER in the germline V gene. This CDR3 region has 14 residues. Trimming at V came to 4 bases and at J to 9 bases, leaving 7 bases not matched to a gene.

This clone was counted only a few times. The chain carries TRBV11-2 and TRBJ2-7; 7 nucleotides agree with TRBD2. Germline V lookup: CDR1 SGHAT, CDR2 FQNNGV. CDR3 length: 13 amino acids. With 4 bases clipped from V and 3 bases from J, the junction kept 3 bases outside the gene matches. The CDR3 bases are TGTGCCAGCAGCTGGGAGGGTCGCTACGAGCAGTACTTC. Amino acids: CASSWEGRYEQYF. Full variable domain (rest looked up from reference TRBV11-2 and TRBJ2-7): EAGVAQSPRYKIIEKRQSVAFWCNPISGHATLYWYQQILGQGPKLLIQFQNNGVVDDSQLPKDRFSAERLKGVDSTLKIQPAKLEDSAVYLCASSWEGRYEQYFGPGTRLTVT.

This sequence joins TRBV2 and TRBJ1-1, with TRBD1 matching over 7 bases. This CDR3 region has 17 residues. Germline assignment: CDR1 SNHLY and CDR2 FYNNEI. V lost 0 bases, J lost 1 base, and 8 bases stayed unmatched. CDR3 DNA sequence: TGTGCCAGCAGTGAAGCGCTATGGAGACAGGGGAACACTGAAGCTTTCTTT. Its translation is CASSEALWRQGNTEAFF.

The V gene is TRBV19, the J gene TRBJ2-3, with 8 bases identical to TRBD1. This CDR3 is 15 amino acids long. The V and J ends lost 5 bases and 1 base, in that order; junction bases with no gene match: 5. The germline V gene encodes CDR1 LNHDA and CDR2 SQIVND (reference sequence). The CDR3 loop is CASSGGDRRTDTQYF. The DNA of the CDR3 is TGTGCCAGTAGTGGTGGGGACAGGCGCACAGATACGCAGTATTTT.

The chain couples TRBV29-1 to TRBJ2-1; a weak D match, TRBD2 (6 bases). The length of the CDR3 is 12 residues. Germline V CDR1 and CDR2: SQVTM, ANQGSEA. V was clipped by 6 bases and J by 4 bases, with 10 bases between them. CDR3 coding DNA: TGCAGCGTGGCCGGGGGATACAATGAGCAGTTCTTC. Translation: CSVAGGYNEQFF.

This chain uses TRBV15 with TRBJ2-7, with TRBD2 matching 8 bases. The CDR3 has 20 residues. Trimming removed 0 bases from V and 1 base from J; junction bases left unmatched: 17. CDR1 and CDR2 (germline): LNHNV, YYDKDF (reference sequence). This CDR3 reads CATSRDLRAGEGSWSYEQYF. CDR3 nucleotides: TGTGCCACCAGCAGAGATCTTCGAGCGGGAGAGGGGTCATGGTCCTACGAGCAGTACTTC.

V gene TRBV2 combines with J gene TRBJ1-5; 8 bases fit TRBD1. The CDR3 runs to 14 residues. Germline V lookup: CDR1 SNHLY, CDR2 FYNNEI. V lost 1 base and J lost 5; bases outside the gene matches: 1. The CDR3 DNA follows: TGTGCCAGCAGTGAAGTGACAGGGGATCAGCCCCAGCATTTT. Protein sequence: CASSEVTGDQPQHF.

V usage is TRBV7-3 and J usage is TRBJ2-1; 13 bases agree with TRBD2. Germline values: CDR1 SGHTA, CDR2 FQGTGA. This CDR3 has 13 amino acids. The V gene end was trimmed by 4 bases and the J gene end by 14 bases; junction bases not matched to a gene: 5. DNA of the CDR3: TGTGCCAGCAGCTCAGGACTAGCGGGAGTAAAGTTCTTC. It yields the protein CASSSGLAGVKFF.

The chain combines TRBV3-1 (or the pseudogene TRBV3-2) with TRBJ1-1, with 7 positions matching TRBD1. The germline V gene encodes CDR1 LGHDT and CDR2 YNNKEL (reference sequence). CDR3 length: 14 residues. The V and J ends lost 3 bases and 3 bases, in that order; junction bases with no gene match: 4. The CDR3 spells CASSHQGQYTEAFF. Here the CDR3 DNA reads TGTGCCAGCAGCCACCAGGGACAGTACACTGAAGCTTTCTTT.

The V call is TRBV28, the J call TRBJ2-3; 10 nucleotides agree with TRBD2. In germline, CDR1 is MDHEN, CDR2 SYDVKM. CDR3 length: 16 residues. V shed 1 base, J shed 0 bases, and the junction held 1 base outside the gene matches. CDR3 amino acids: CASSLSTSGSTDTQYF. The CDR3 DNA reads as TGTGCCAGCAGTTTATCGACTAGCGGGAGCACAGATACGCAGTATTTT.

V usage is TRBV5-4 and J usage is TRBJ1-2, with 10 bases that match TRBD1. This CDR3 region has 16 residues. CDR1 and CDR2 from the germline V gene are SGHNT and YYREEE (reference sequence). The junction had 11 bases not matched to a gene; V was cut back by 4 bases and J by 5 bases. The CDR3 nucleotides are TGTGCCAGCAGCCTCGGGACAGGGGAGGTTGGGTATGGCTACACCTTC. It translates to CASSLGTGEVGYGYTF.

The chain carries TRBV5-4 and TRBJ1-2; the D is unclear. This CDR3 has 16 residues. Trimming shortened V by 4 bases and J by 8 bases, and 24 bases separated the two germline ends. Germline V gene data show CDR1 as SGHNT and CDR2 as YYREEE (reference sequence). This CDR3 is CASSRVLTSGREGYTF. As DNA, the CDR3 is TGTGCCAGCAGCCGAGTCCTCACCAGCGGACGGGAGGGCTACACCTTC.